This is a list of T cell receptor beta chains from one sample in a study of blood T cell repertoires in COVID-19. Profiled with immunoSEQ multiplex PCR; TCRdb holds only in-frame clones, not every one. The sample carries some 670,000 clones, just under 90% recorded once. The sample taken for sequencing was peripheral blood. Source of these receptors: a woman younger than 35 with acute or convalescent COVID-19. The CDR3 runs from the conserved cysteine through the conserved F or W. A D gene is named only where the DNA matches it firmly. The size field is filled for only some rows; it gives once, few, many or a size class.

j_call clone_size d_call v_call cdr3_aa cdr3_nt
TRBJ2-7 - - TRBV5-1 CASSLDVGPTYEQYF TGCGCCAGCAGCTTGGATGTGGGGCCGACCTACGAGCAGTACTTC
TRBJ1-1 - TRBD1 TRBV27 CASSIAGTGYTEAFF TGTGCCAGCAGTATTGCCGGGACAGGGTACACTGAAGCTTTCTTT
TRBJ1-1 - TRBD1 TRBV5-8 CASSRNSVGTGVTEAFF TGTGCCAGCAGTAGAAACTCCGTAGGGACAGGGGTTACTGAAGCTTTCTTT
TRBJ1-5 - - TRBV30 CAWSRRPSNQPQHF TGTGCCTGGAGTCGGAGACCTAGCAATCAGCCCCAGCATTTT
TRBJ1-1 - - TRBV25-1 CASSDSGRRGPNTEAFF TGTGCCAGCAGTGATTCGGGAAGGCGGGGACCGAACACTGAAGCTTTCTTT
TRBJ2-7 - - TRBV9 CASSDSPGTPYYEQYF TGTGCCAGCAGCGACAGTCCCGGGACTCCGTACTACGAGCAGTACTTC
TRBJ2-3 - TRBD1 TRBV4-3 CASSQRTGQTTDTQYF TGCGCCAGCAGCCAAAGGACAGGTCAAACCACAGATACGCAGTATTTT
TRBJ1-1 - TRBD1 TRBV3-1/TRBV3-2 CASSPNRGLNTEAFF TGTGCCAGCAGCCCCAACAGGGGACTTAACACTGAAGCTTTCTTT
TRBJ1-2 - - TRBV12-3/TRBV12-4 CASSQTRNYGYTF TGTGCCAGCAGCCAGACAAGGAACTATGGCTACACCTTC
TRBJ2-3 - TRBD1 TRBV7-9 CASSLGPGQEEDTQYF TGTGCCAGCAGCTTGGGTCCGGGACAGGAAGAAGATACGCAGTATTTT
TRBJ2-5 - - TRBV6-5 CASTPGGIPETQYF TGTGCCAGCACCCCCGGCGGTATCCCCGAGACCCAGTACTTC
TRBJ2-5 - - TRBV10-3 CAIRPPGQETQYF TGTGCCATCAGGCCCCCAGGGCAAGAGACCCAGTACTTC
TRBJ2-1 - - TRBV24-1 CATSGGGQYNEQFF TGTGCCACCAGTGGGGGGGGACAATACAATGAGCAGTTCTTC
TRBJ2-6 - TRBD2 TRBV7-9 CASKRERGPYSGANVLTF TGTGCCAGCAAAAGAGAGCGGGGGCCTTATTCTGGGGCCAACGTCCTGACTTTC
TRBJ1-2 - TRBD1 TRBV7-2 CASSPLGTGINYGYTF TGTGCCAGCAGCCCATTAGGGACAGGGATTAACTATGGCTACACCTTC
TRBJ1-1 once TRBD1 TRBV29-1 CSVPGTGTTEAFF TGCAGCGTACCGGGGACAGGGACAACTGAAGCTTTCTTT
TRBJ2-3 - - TRBV5-1 CASSLAGRLADTQYF TGCGCCAGCAGCTTGGCCGGCAGGTTAGCAGATACGCAGTATTTT
TRBJ1-1 - - TRBV5-6 CASSLGSGAFF TGTGCCAGCAGCTTGGGCTCGGGAGCTTTCTTT
TRBJ2-7 - TRBD1 TRBV12-3/TRBV12-4 CASRGQGAGEQYF TGTGCCAGCCGGGGACAGGGGGCAGGTGAGCAGTACTTC
TRBJ2-7 once TRBD1 TRBV29-1 CSGQGAIDEQYF TGCAGCGGACAGGGGGCGATCGACGAGCAGTACTTC
TRBJ1-4 - - TRBV18 CASSPMVPTGRGEKLFF TGTGCCAGCTCACCAATGGTACCCACGGGCAGGGGTGAAAAACTGTTTTTT
TRBJ2-1 once TRBD2 TRBV19 CASSFGTSGGASYNEQFF TGTGCCAGTAGTTTCGGGACTAGCGGGGGGGCGAGTTACAATGAGCAGTTCTTC
TRBJ2-7 - - TRBV3-1/TRBV3-2 CASSHLGAYEQYF TGTGCCAGCAGCCATTTGGGCGCCTACGAGCAGTACTTC
TRBJ1-1 - - TRBV29-1 CSSWDMNTEAFF TGCAGCTCTTGGGACATGAACACTGAAGCTTTCTTT
TRBJ1-2 - - TRBV27 CASSLSGARNGYTF TGTGCCAGCAGTTTATCGGGGGCGCGGAATGGCTACACCTTC
TRBJ1-5 - TRBD1 TRBV6-1 CASSEGQGPSPQHF TGTGCCAGCAGTGAGGGACAGGGACCATCGCCCCAGCATTTT
TRBJ1-6 - TRBD1 TRBV5-6 CASSSWDRGSSYNSPLHF TGTGCCAGCAGCTCCTGGGACAGGGGTAGCTCCTATAATTCACCCCTCCACTTT
TRBJ1-1 - - TRBV5-4 CASNPGGSWGTEAFF TGTGCCAGCAACCCCGGGGGGTCATGGGGCACTGAAGCTTTCTTT
TRBJ1-1 - TRBD1 TRBV12-5 CASDDREVFRTEAFF TGTGCTAGTGATGACAGGGAGGTGTTTAGGACTGAAGCTTTCTTT
TRBJ2-2 once TRBD2 TRBV7-2 CASSPGLAVTGELFF TGTGCCAGCAGCCCCGGACTAGCGGTCACCGGGGAGCTGTTTTTT
TRBJ1-5 - - TRBV10-3 CATLDPRGGNQPQHF TGTGCCACCCTTGACCCTAGAGGAGGCAATCAGCCCCAGCATTTT
TRBJ1-5 - - TRBV5-1 CASSLGEDQPQHF TGCGCCAGCAGCTTGGGGGAGGATCAGCCCCAGCATTTT